A single sample gave rise to the 5 T cell receptor beta chains below, sequenced in a study of cytomegalovirus exposure and HLA in healthy donors. Vbeta (60) and Jbeta (13) primers were used in the PCR. TCRdb keeps only in-frame clones here, not all; method: immunoSEQ multiplex PCR. This table holds about 130,000 clones. Sequenced material: PBMCs. These receptor sequences come from an older woman in good health and CMV-seronegative.

Turning to this clone: An end of the junction differs from the germline gene, which may be a read error. This chain uses TRBV27 with TRBJ1-5; possibly TRBD1 for D (6 bases). Germline-derived CDR1 and CDR2 are MNHEY and SMNVEV (reference sequence). The CDR3 spans 14 residues. CDR3 residues: CASGLSGGNQPQHF. CDR3 coding DNA: TGTGCCAGCGGTTTATCAGGGGGCAATCAGCCCCAGCATTTT.

CDR3 bases: TGTGCCAGCAGAGGGACAGGGCTTGGCTACACCTTC. It specifies CASRGTGLGYTF. The chain combines TRBV28 with TRBJ1-2; 9 nucleotides agree with TRBD1. This CDR3 is 12 amino acids long. Per germline, CDR1 MDHEN and CDR2 SYDVKM. The V gene end was trimmed by 6 bases and the J gene end by 7 bases; junction bases not matched to a gene: 3.

This chain connects TRBV10-1 to TRBJ2-1; 9 nucleotides align to TRBD1. In germline, CDR1 is WNHNN, CDR2 SYGVQD (reference sequence). The CDR3 consists of 16 residues. J was trimmed by 7 bases and V by 3 bases; bases with no gene match: 10. This chain's CDR3 is CASSEIPGQGKNEQFF. The CDR3 DNA sequence: TGCGCCAGCAGTGAAATTCCGGGACAGGGTAAAAATGAGCAGTTCTTC.

This rearrangement joins TRBV25-1 to TRBJ1-2, with a weak D call TRBD1 (5 bases). The CDR3 length is 13 residues. Trimming removed 5 bases from V and 7 bases from J, with 14 bases in between. Per the germline V gene, CDR1 is MGHDK and CDR2 is SYGVNS. This CDR3 reads CASSLDIGGGYTF. The DNA for the CDR3 is TGTGCCAGCAGTCTGGACATTGGTGGTGGCTACACCTTC.

The CDR3 bases are TGTGCCAGCAGTTTCTACAGCTCCTACGAGCAGTACTTC. It yields the protein CASSFYSSYEQYF. The V gene is TRBV27, the J gene TRBJ2-7; D gene ambiguous. Looked up from germline, CDR1 is MNHEY and CDR2 is SMNVEV (reference sequence). The CDR3 runs 13 residues. Trimming pared 3 bases from V and 0 bases from J, leaving 6 bases between.